Shown below are 14 T cell receptor beta chains from a single sample sequenced in a study of blood T cells in healthy people across ages. Together with a sample-barcoded 5' primer, a J-beta primer mix was included in a second PCR lasting about 6 to 12 cycles. TCRdb itself ran the 5' RACE reads through MiXCR, one entry per CDR3 protein. The sample has about a million distinct CDR3 sequences; under 40% are singletons. Sequencing was done on a sample of blood. The receptors were sampled from a man aged 18 to 29 in good health.

This clonotype came up a few times. The rearrangement joins TRBV6-2 or TRBV6-3 to TRBJ2-5; TRBD1 aligns across 7 bases. The J call may be wrong; the DNA end is better matched by TRBJ2-7. Germline-derived CDR1 and CDR2 are MNHEY and SVGEGT. The CDR3 has 14 residues. The CDR3 loop reads CASTQGDLLNEQYF. The CDR3, as DNA: TGTGCCAGCACCCAGGGGGACCTCTTAAACGAGCAGTACTTC.

In its sample, this clonotype was seen a few times. The chain employs TRBV5-6 and TRBJ1-6; no reliable D call. The CDR3 spans 14 residues. Per germline, CDR1 SGHDT and CDR2 YYEEEE. Trimming removed 4 bases at V and 8 bases at J, with 13 bases between. The CDR3 protein is CASSRGSSYSPLHF. The CDR3 nucleotides are TGTGCCAGCAGCCGAGGAAGTTCGTATTCACCCCTCCACTTT.

This clonotype was observed a handful of times. A read error may be the cause here, since a much bigger clone is one base away. This chain links TRBV5-1 with TRBJ2-3; D gene unclear. The CDR3 extends over 14 amino acids. V lost 0 bases to trimming and J lost 4 bases, with 9 bases between them. Germline V gives CDR1 SGHRS, CDR2 YFSETQ. The CDR3 here is CASSLGADPDTQYF. CDR3 DNA: TGCGCCAGCAGCTTGGGGGCAGACCCAGATACGCAGTATTTT.

This clonotype was detected a few times. The V and J genes are TRBV12-3 or TRBV12-4 and TRBJ1-2; a possible D gene is TRBD1 (6 bases). V gave up 10 bases and J gave up 5 bases, with 17 bases separating them. The CDR3 totals 13 residues. The CDR3 DNA sequence: TGTGCCATTCGTGGGACACCGTTTTATGGCTACACCTTC. This codes for CAIRGTPFYGYTF.

V is TRBV20-1 and J is TRBJ2-2; 7 bases map to TRBD2. Germline V gene sequence: CDR1 DFQATT, CDR2 SNEGSKA (reference sequence). With 0 bases clipped from V and 7 bases from J, the junction kept 8 bases outside the gene matches. The CDR3 extends over 15 amino acids. CDR3 in amino acids: CSARDSTSAGGELFF. Written as DNA, the CDR3 is TGCAGTGCTAGAGATTCCACTAGCGCGGGCGGGGAGCTGTTTTTT.

The chain is built from TRBV3-1 and TRBJ1-1; weak D call: TRBD1 (6 bases). With 0 bases removed from V and 1 base from J, the gap between germline ends came to 9 bases. CDR3 length: 15 residues. Germline V gene data show CDR1 as LGHDT and CDR2 as YNNKEL (reference sequence). CDR3 in DNA: TGTGCCAGCAGCCAAGATAGGGACACGAACACTGAAGCTTTCTTT. Translation gives CASSQDRDTNTEAFF.

This clonotype was found a few times. The rearrangement uses TRBV4-3 and TRBJ2-2; D possibly matches TRBD1 or TRBD2 (5 bases each). The CDR3 is 16 residues long. V was cut by 0 bases and J by 5 bases, with 13 bases left in between. Germline values: CDR1 LGHNA, CDR2 YSLEER. The DNA for the CDR3 is TGCGCCAGCAGCCAAGAACCGGGACCCGGAACCGGGGAGCTGTTTTTT. Its protein is CASSQEPGPGTGELFF.

The gene calls are TRBV20-1 and TRBJ1-1; 7 bases align to TRBD1. CDR3 length equals 13 residues. Germline V gene lookup returns CDR1 DFQATT and CDR2 SNEGSKA (reference sequence). With V trimmed by 5 bases and J by 7 bases, 10 bases remained unmatched. In nucleotides, the CDR3 is TGCAGTGCTCCCAGGGGGTTGCAGATTGAAGCTTTCTTT. This codes for CSAPRGLQIEAFF.

The chain joins TRBV27 to TRBJ2-3; D might be TRBD2 (5 bases). The CDR3 covers 13 residues. CDR1 and CDR2 from the germline V gene are MNHEY and SMNVEV (reference sequence). The V end lost 3 bases, the J end lost 5 bases, and 9 bases lay between the germline ends. The CDR3: CASSFRGKDTQYF. CDR3 DNA sequence: TGTGCCAGCAGTTTCCGGGGAAAAGATACGCAGTATTTT.

This clonotype was seen a single time. The chain is built from TRBV4-3 and TRBJ2-5; TRBD1 matches 8 bases. This CDR3 contains 15 residues. The junction had 5 bases not matched to a gene; V was cut back by 4 bases and J by 1 base. Germline CDR1 and CDR2: LGHNA and YSLEER. As DNA, the CDR3 is TGCGCCAGCAGCCGTCGACAGGGGCCCCAAGAGACCCAGTACTTC. It codes for CASSRRQGPQETQYF.

At least ten counts were recorded for this clonotype. One junction end does not reproduce the germline sequence, and a read error may be involved. The rearrangement links TRBV5-1 to TRBJ2-1; weak D call: TRBD1 (6 bases). The CDR3 contains 14 residues. Germline V gene data show CDR1 as SGHRS and CDR2 as YFSETQ. In DNA, the CDR3 is TGTGCCAGCAGCTTGGACAGTTCCTACAATGAGCAGTTCTTC. It codes for CASSLDSSYNEQFF.

The chain recombines TRBV4-3 with TRBJ2-1, with TRBD2 as a possible D gene (5 bases). The J call could be wrong; TRBJ2-7 is a better fit for the DNA end. Germline-derived CDR1 and CDR2 are LGHNA and YSLEER. The CDR3 runs 17 residues. CDR3 DNA: TGCGCCAGCAGCCAAGACGGACCGGGAAGCTCCTACAATGAGCAGTACTTC. Its translation: CASSQDGPGSSYNEQYF.

The table lists this clonotype with a count of one. The chain couples TRBV20-1 to TRBJ1-2, with no clear D. Germline V lookup: CDR1 DFQATT, CDR2 SNEGSKA (reference sequence). V lost 7 bases and J lost 3, with 15 bases in between. The CDR3 is made up of 13 amino acids. DNA of the CDR3: TGCAGTGTCGTGGACCGAGTAGACTATGGCTACACCTTC. It encodes CSVVDRVDYGYTF.

A single count supports this clonotype. The J gene is TRBJ1-1, the V gene TRBV3-1; D gene uncertain. CDR3 length: 15 amino acids. In germline, CDR1 is LGHDT, CDR2 YNNKEL (reference sequence). V lost 5 bases, J lost 2 bases, and 15 bases lay in between. The CDR3 region is CASSSGESFNTEAFF. The CDR3 DNA sequence: TGTGCCAGCAGCTCCGGGGAGAGCTTTAACACTGAAGCTTTCTTT.